This T cell receptor (beta chain) was found in a study of T cell repertoires in cytomegalovirus infection. Each CDR3 protein gets one entry after TCRdb re-called the reads with MiXCR. Of some 150,000 distinct CDR3 sequences detected, 30% to 40% appear once; the ten largest clones hold around 50%. The ends lost 3 bases at V and 0 bases at J; junction bases unmatched: 12. Germline V gene data show CDR1 as SGHDT and CDR2 as YYEEEE. The CDR3 covers 17 residues. In this sample, this clonotype turned up many times. The antigen is undetermined. The V call is TRBV5-6, the J call TRBJ2-7, with 7 bases fitting TRBD1. The sequence was collected from a human donor in good health (CMV status not recorded). Some clones in this sample may be carry-over from other donors' samples. Sequencing was performed on CD8+ T cells from cultured PBMCs, taken from culture after CMV antigen stimulation. The CDR3 DNA reads as TGTGCCAGCAGCTCCACCCTCTCGACAGGGAGCTCCTACGAGCAGTACTTC. Its protein is CASSSTLSTGSSYEQYF.